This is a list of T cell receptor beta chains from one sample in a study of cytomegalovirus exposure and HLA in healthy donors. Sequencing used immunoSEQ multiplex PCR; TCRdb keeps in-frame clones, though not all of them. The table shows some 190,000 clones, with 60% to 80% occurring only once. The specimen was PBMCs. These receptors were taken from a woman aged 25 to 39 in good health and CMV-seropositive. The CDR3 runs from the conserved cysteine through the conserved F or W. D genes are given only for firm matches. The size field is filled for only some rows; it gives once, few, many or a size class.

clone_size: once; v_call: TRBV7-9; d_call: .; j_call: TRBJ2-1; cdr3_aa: CASSLTGLDNEQFF; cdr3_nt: TGTGCCAGCAGCCTCACGGGACTGGACAATGAGCAGTTCTTC
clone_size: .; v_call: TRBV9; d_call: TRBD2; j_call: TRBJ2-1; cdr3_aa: CASSVEASGNHEQFF; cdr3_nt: TGTGCCAGCAGCGTAGAGGCTAGCGGGAACCATGAGCAGTTCTTC
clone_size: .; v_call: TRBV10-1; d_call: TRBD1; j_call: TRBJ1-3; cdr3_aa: CASSDRDRAVFKNTIYF; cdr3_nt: TGCGCCAGCAGTGACCGGGACAGGGCCGTTTTCAAAAACACCATATATTTT
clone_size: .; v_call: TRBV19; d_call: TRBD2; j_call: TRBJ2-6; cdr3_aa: CASSNLGTSGTGGANVLTF; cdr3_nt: TGTGCCAGTAGTAATCTGGGAACTAGCGGGACGGGTGGGGCCAACGTCCTGACTTTC
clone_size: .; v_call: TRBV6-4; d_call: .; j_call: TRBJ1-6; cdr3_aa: CASSLQDNSPLHF; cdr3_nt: TGTGCCAGCAGTTTGCAGGATAATTCACCCCTCCACTTT
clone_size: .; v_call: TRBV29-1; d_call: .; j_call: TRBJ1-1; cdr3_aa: CSVEGSPGGTEAFF; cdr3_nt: TGCAGCGTTGAAGGGTCTCCCGGAGGAACTGAAGCTTTCTTT
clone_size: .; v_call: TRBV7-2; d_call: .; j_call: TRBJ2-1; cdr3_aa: CASSLDAGSYNEQFF; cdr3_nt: TGTGCCAGCAGCTTAGATGCGGGGTCCTACAATGAGCAGTTCTTC
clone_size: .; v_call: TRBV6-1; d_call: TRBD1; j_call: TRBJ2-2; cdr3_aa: CASSEEYRGRTGELFF; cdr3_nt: TGTGCCAGCAGTGAAGAGTACAGGGGGCGCACCGGGGAGCTGTTTTTT
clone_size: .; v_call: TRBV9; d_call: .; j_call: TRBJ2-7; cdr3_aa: CASSVDVGSGEQYF; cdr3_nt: TGTGCCAGCAGCGTAGATGTCGGGAGTGGCGAGCAGTACTTC
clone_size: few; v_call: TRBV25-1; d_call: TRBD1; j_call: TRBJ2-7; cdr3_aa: CASARTGGNEQYF; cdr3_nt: TGTGCCAGCGCCAGGACAGGGGGAAACGAGCAGTACTTC
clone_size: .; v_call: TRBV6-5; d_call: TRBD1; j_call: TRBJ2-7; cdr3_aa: CASSYGGQGADEQYF; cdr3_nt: TGTGCCAGCAGTTACGGGGGACAGGGGGCGGACGAGCAGTACTTC
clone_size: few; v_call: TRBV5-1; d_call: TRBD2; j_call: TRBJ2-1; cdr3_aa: CASSSRTSGGNNEQFF; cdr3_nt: TGCGCCAGCAGCTCGAGGACTAGCGGGGGAAACAATGAGCAGTTCTTC
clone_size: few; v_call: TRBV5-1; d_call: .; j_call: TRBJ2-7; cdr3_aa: CASSLGLAGRGFYEQYF; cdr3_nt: TGCGCCAGCAGCTTGGGTTTAGCGGGCAGGGGCTTTTACGAGCAGTACTTC
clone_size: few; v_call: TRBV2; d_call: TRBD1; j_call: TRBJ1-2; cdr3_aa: CASSEGGTALYGYTF; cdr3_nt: TGTGCCAGCAGTGAAGGTGGGACAGCTCTCTATGGCTACACCTTC
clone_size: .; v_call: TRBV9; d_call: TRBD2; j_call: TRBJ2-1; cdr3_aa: CASSGTSFHEQFF; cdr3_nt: TGTGCCAGCAGCGGGACTAGTTTTCATGAGCAGTTCTTC
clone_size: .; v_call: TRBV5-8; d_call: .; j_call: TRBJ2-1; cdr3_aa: CASSLGRGDEQFF; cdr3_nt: TGTGCCAGCAGCTTGGGGCGAGGAGATGAGCAGTTCTTC
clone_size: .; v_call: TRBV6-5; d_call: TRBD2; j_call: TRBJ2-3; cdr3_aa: CASSYGGGNTDTQYF; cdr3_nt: TGTGCCAGCAGTTACGGCGGGGGGAACACAGATACGCAGTATTTT
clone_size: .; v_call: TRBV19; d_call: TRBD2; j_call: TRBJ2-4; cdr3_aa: CASSIVASGRLLAKNIQYF; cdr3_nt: TGTGCCAGTAGTATAGTAGCTAGCGGGAGGCTACTAGCCAAAAACATTCAGTACTTC
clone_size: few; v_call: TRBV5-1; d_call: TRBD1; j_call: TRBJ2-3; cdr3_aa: CASTRGGVDTQYF; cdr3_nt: TGCGCCAGCACCCGAGGGGGCGTAGATACGCAGTATTTT
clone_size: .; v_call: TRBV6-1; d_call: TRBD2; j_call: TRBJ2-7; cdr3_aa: CASQAGAVSYEQYF; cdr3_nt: TGTGCCAGTCAAGCGGGAGCAGTCTCCTACGAGCAGTACTTC
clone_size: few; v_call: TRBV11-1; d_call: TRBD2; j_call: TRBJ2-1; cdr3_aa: CASSLAGGNEQFF; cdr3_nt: TGTGCCAGTTCCCTAGCGGGAGGCAATGAGCAGTTCTTC
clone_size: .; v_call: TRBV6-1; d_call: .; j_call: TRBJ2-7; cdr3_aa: CASSSPTLSSYEQYF; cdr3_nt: TGTGCCAGCAGTTCCCCGACATTAAGCTCCTACGAGCAGTACTTC
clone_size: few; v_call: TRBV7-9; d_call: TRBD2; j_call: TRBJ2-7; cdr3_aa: CASSQRTSGPYEQYF; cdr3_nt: TGTGCCAGCAGCCAGCGGACTAGCGGGCCCTACGAGCAGTACTTC
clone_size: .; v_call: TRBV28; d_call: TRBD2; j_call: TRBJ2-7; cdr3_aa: CASSAPGRSAYEQYF; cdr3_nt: TGTGCCAGCAGCGCCCCCGGGAGGTCGGCCTACGAGCAGTACTTC
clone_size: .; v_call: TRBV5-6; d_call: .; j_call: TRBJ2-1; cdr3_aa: CASSLREYQEQFF; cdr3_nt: TGTGCCAGCAGCTTGCGGGAGTACCAGGAGCAGTTCTTC
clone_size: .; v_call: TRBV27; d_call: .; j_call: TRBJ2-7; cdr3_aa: CASSLLWQDYEQYF; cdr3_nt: TGTGCCAGCAGTTTATTATGGCAGGACTACGAGCAGTACTTC
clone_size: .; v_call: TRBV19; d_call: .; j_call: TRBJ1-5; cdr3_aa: CASNPGGAYSNQPQHF; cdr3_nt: TGTGCCAGTAACCCGGGAGGGGCATATAGCAATCAGCCCCAGCATTTT
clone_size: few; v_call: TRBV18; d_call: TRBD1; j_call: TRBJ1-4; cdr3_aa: CASSPATGGSNEKLFF; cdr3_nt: TGTGCCAGCTCACCGGCGACAGGGGGAAGTAATGAAAAACTGTTTTTT
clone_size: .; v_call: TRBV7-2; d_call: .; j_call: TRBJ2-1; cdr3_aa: CASSLVKLPSLFF; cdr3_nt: TGTGCCAGCAGCTTAGTTAAGCTTCCCTCTCTCTTCTTC